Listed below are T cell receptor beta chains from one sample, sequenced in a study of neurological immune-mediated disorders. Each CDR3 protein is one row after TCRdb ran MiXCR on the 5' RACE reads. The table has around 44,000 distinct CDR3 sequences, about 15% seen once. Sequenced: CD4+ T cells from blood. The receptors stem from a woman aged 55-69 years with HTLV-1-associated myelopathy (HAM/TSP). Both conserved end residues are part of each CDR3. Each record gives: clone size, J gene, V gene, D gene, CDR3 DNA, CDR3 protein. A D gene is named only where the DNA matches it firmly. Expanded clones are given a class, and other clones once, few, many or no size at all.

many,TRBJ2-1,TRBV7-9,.,TGTGCCAGCAGCTTAGTGGGGGCGCCAGCCAGGGGTGAGCAGTTCTTC,CASSLVGAPARGEQFF
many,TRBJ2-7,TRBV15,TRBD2,TGTGCCACCAGTATCGGGGGGGGGGGATACGAGCAGTACTTC,CATSIGGGGYEQYF
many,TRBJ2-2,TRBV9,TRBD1,TGTGCCAGCAGCGGGGTTAGACAGGGGAACACCGGGGAGCTGTTTTTT,CASSGVRQGNTGELFF
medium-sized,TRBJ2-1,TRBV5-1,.,TGCGCCAGCAGCTTGGTACTAGCTGAGTACAATGAGCAGTTCTTC,CASSLVLAEYNEQFF
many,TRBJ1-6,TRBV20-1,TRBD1,TGCAGTGCTTCAACAGGGGTAGGGTCACCCCTCCACTTT,CSASTGVGSPLHF
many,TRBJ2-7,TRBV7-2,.,TGTGCCAGCAGCCCGACCTGGGGCTACGAGCAGTACTTC,CASSPTWGYEQYF
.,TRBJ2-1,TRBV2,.,TGTGCCAGCACCTTTCCTCTAGTGTGGGGTGGGGATGAGCAGTTCTTC,CASTFPLVWGGDEQFF
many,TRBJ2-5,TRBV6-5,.,TGTGCCAGCAGTTACTCTAGGACAGAGGGGGAGACCCAGTACTTC,CASSYSRTEGETQYF
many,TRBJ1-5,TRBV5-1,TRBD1,TGCGCCAGCAGTCCCGGGACAGCTCGCAATCAGCCCCAGCATTTT,CASSPGTARNQPQHF
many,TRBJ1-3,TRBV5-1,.,TGCGCCAGCAGCTTGGCCCCTGGCACCCTCTCTGGAAACACCATATATTTT,CASSLAPGTLSGNTIYF
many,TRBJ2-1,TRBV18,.,TGTGCCAGCTCACCACGCGAGAGGGGCAATGAGCAGTTCTTC,CASSPRERGNEQFF
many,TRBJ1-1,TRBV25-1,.,TGTGCCAGCAGTGTCTCAAACGGGTTTGAAGCTTTCTTT,CASSVSNGFEAFF
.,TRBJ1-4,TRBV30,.,TGTGCCTGGAGTAGTGGGGCTGCAACTAATGAAAAACTGTTTTTT,CAWSSGAATNEKLFF
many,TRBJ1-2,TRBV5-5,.,TGTGCCAGCACCCAGGAGCTATATGACTACACCTTC,CASTQELYDYTF
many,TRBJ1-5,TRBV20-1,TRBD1,TGCAGTGCTAGGATGGCAGGGGGCGGATTTGGTCAGCCCCAGCATTTT,CSARMAGGGFGQPQHF
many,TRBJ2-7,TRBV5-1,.,TGCGCCAGCAGCTTTGGGATCTTCTCCTACGAGCAGTACTTC,CASSFGIFSYEQYF
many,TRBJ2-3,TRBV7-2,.,TGTGCCAGCAGCGTCCTAGCGAGGGGGACAGATACGCAGTATTTT,CASSVLARGTDTQYF
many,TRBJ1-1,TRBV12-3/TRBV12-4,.,TGTGCCAGCAAATCCTCCGGGACGCTGAACACTGAAGCTTTCTTT,CASKSSGTLNTEAFF
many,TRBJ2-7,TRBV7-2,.,TGTGCCAGCAGCTTAGGGTCGGACGTCCAGTACTTC,CASSLGSDVQYF
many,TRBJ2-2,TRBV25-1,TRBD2,TGTGCCAGCAGTGAATCAGCGGGGGCAATCGGGGAGCTGTTTTTT,CASSESAGAIGELFF
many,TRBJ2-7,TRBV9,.,TGTGTCAGCAGCGGGAAATCAGGGGGCTACGAGCAGTACTTC,CVSSGKSGGYEQYF
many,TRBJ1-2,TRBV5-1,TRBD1,TGCGCCAGCAGCTACGAAGGGGACAGGCTCTATGGCTACACCTTC,CASSYEGDRLYGYTF
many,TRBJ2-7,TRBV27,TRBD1,TGTGCCAGCAGTTTCCGACAGGGTGGCGAGCAGTACTTC,CASSFRQGGEQYF
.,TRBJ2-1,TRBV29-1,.,TGCAGCGTTGAGTGGGGCCGGAGATTTAGCTCCTACAATGAGCAGTTCTTC,CSVEWGRRFSSYNEQFF
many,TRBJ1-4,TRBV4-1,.,TGCGCCAGCAGCCAACTGCCCCGACAGAGGTTTGAGGACGAAAAACTGTTTTTT,CASSQLPRQRFEDEKLFF
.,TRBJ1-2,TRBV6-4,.,TGTGCCAGCATCCAGACAAACTATGGATACACCTTC,CASIQTNYGYTF
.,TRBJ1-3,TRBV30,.,TGTGCCTGCACCAGGGGATTTGGAAACACCATATATTTT,CACTRGFGNTIYF
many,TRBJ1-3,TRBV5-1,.,TGCGCCAGCAGCTTGACGACTAATGAGAACACCATATATTTT,CASSLTTNENTIYF
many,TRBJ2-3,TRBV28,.,TGTGCCAGCAGTACCCCGGGCAAAGATACGCAGTATTTT,CASSTPGKDTQYF
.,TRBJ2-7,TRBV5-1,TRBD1,TGCACCAGCAGCCATTCAGGGGGCCGGTACGAGCAGTACTTC,CTSSHSGGRYEQYF
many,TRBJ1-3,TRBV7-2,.,TGTGCCAGCAGCCCTCGGGGGCCGAGCTCTGGAAACACCATATATTTT,CASSPRGPSSGNTIYF
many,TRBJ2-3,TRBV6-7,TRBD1,TGTGCCAGCAGTTACTCTACGGGTAGATTGACAGGGATCGTCTGGGTTCCAGCTACGCAGTATTTT,CASSYSTGRLTGIVWVPATQYF
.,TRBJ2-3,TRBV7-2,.,TGTTCCAGCAGCTTAGCCGTAGTAGTCCCAGATACGCAGTATTTT,CSSSLAVVVPDTQYF
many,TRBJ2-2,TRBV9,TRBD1,TGTGCCAGCAGGACAGGGTCGTCGACCGGGGAGCTGTTTTTT,CASRTGSSTGELFF
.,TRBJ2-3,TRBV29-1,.,TGTAGCACTCCGGGACCTAGCACAGATACGCAGTATTTT,CSTPGPSTDTQYF
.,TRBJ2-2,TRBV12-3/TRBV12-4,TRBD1,TGTGCCAGAAGTTCGTACCGGGACAGGGACGGCGACAACGGGGAGCTGTTTTTT,CARSSYRDRDGDNGELFF
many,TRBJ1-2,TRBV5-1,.,TGCGCCAGCAGCCGTGACCTTCCTAACTATGGCTACACCTTC,CASSRDLPNYGYTF